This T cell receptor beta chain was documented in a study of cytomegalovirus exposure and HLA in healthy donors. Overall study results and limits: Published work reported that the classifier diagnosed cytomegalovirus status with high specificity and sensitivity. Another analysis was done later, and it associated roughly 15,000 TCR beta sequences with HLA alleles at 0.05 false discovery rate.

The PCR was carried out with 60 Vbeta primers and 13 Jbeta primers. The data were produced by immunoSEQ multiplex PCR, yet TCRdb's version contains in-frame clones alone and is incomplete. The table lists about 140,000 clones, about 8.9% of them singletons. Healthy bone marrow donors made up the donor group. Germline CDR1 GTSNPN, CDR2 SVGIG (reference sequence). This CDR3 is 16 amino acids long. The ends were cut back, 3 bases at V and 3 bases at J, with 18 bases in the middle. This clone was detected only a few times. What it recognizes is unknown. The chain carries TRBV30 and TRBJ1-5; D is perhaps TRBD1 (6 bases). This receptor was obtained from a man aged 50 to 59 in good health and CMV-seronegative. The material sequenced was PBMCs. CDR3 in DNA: TGTGCCTGGAGCGAACTATCGGGGGGCCTCAATCAGCCCCAGCATTTT. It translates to CAWSELSGGLNQPQHF.